Detailed here is one T cell receptor (beta chain). Its target is not known. This entry belongs to a study of beta chain features in type 1 diabetes. Study results and limitations: Patients' naive, central memory and regulatory TCRB repertoires appeared more alike than those of healthy donors. There was a moderate but significant shortening of TCRB CDR3s in all four CD4+ subsets of Type 1 diabetes patients. Small HLA sub-analyses could not settle whether HLA shapes TCRB rearrangement.

Expressed TCRB transcripts were sequenced after all isolated RNA was converted to cDNA. The table came from immunoSEQ multiplex PCR; TCRdb's copy has only in-frame clones and leaves some out. The sample includes hundreds of thousands of clones, roughly 12% of them seen just once. V was trimmed by 5 bases and J by 7 bases, leaving 15 bases between them. The CDR3 is 15 amino acids. Germline V CDR1 and CDR2: MDHEN, SYDVKM. CD4+ naive, central memory, regulatory and stem cell-like memory cells were sorted via CD45RO/CCR7/CD25/CD127/CD95/CD27. This TCR was recovered from a man younger than 35 with type 1 diabetes. Sequencing input: naive CD4+ T cells from blood. The genes are TRBV28 and TRBJ1-6, with D possibly matching TRBD1 (6 bases). CDR3 amino acids: CASSQGGSGNSPLHF. CDR3 sequence (DNA): TGTGCCAGCAGTCAAGGGGGATCGGGGAATTCACCCCTCCACTTT.